These 19 T cell receptor beta chains were sequenced from one sample in a study of T cells in tumors after PD-1 blockade. Profiled with immunoSEQ multiplex PCR; TCRdb holds only in-frame clones, not every one. The sample has about 15,000 clones, around 80% seen once. Specimen: PBMCs, collected after anti-PD-1 treatment. Every receptor here comes from a human donor with basal cell carcinoma.

The V gene is TRBV5-4, the J gene TRBJ2-5; 13 nucleotides match TRBD2. This CDR3 contains 15 residues. CDR1 and CDR2 from the germline V gene are SGHNT and YYREEE (reference sequence). The V gene end was trimmed by 4 bases and the J gene end by 5 bases; junction bases not matched to a gene: 5. The CDR3: CASSQELAGGETQYF. In nucleotides, the CDR3 is TGTGCCAGCAGCCAAGAACTAGCGGGAGGGGAGACCCAGTACTTC. Drawing the rest from reference TRBV5-4 and TRBJ2-5, the complete variable domain is ETGVTQSPTHLIKTRGQQVTLRCSSQSGHNTVSWYQQALGQGPQFIFQYYREEENGRGNFPPRFSGLQFPNYSSELNVNALELDDSALYLCASSQELAGGETQYFGPGTRLLVL.

The chain is built from TRBV25-1 and TRBJ1-6; the D gene is possibly TRBD1 (6 bases). V gave up 2 bases and J gave up 5 bases, with 13 bases separating them. Germline lookup yields CDR1 MGHDK and CDR2 SYGVNS. The CDR3 spans 16 residues. DNA of the CDR3: TGTGCCAGCAGTGAAAATCAGGGGACGAATAATTCACCCCTCCACTTT. Its protein product is CASSENQGTNNSPLHF.

V usage is TRBV7-2 and J usage is TRBJ2-7; possible D gene TRBD2, 5 bases. With 2 bases removed from V and 0 bases from J, the gap between germline ends came to 8 bases. The CDR3 spans 14 residues. CDR1 is SGHTA, CDR2 FQGNSA, per germline. In nucleotides, the CDR3 is TGTGCCAGCAGCTTAATAGCGAGCTCCTACGAGCAGTACTTC. The encoded protein is CASSLIASSYEQYF.

This clone was observed a few times. The rearrangement joins TRBV19 to TRBJ2-1; tentatively, D is TRBD2 (7 bases). Germline V gene sequence: CDR1 LNHDA, CDR2 SQIVND (reference sequence). CDR3 length equals 16 residues. The V gene lost 5 bases and the J gene lost 9 bases, with 23 bases spanning the gap. CDR3 in amino acids: CASSPLIAGLDSEQFF. DNA for the CDR3: TGTGCCAGTAGTCCCTTAATAGCGGGTCTGGACAGTGAGCAGTTCTTC.

DNA for the CDR3: TGTGCCAGCAGCGTAGTAGGAGGGGGACTTTCCACAGATACGCAGTATTTT. Residues: CASSVVGGGLSTDTQYF. The rearrangement links TRBV9 to TRBJ2-3, with D possibly being TRBD1 or TRBD2 (6 bases each). The CDR3 runs 17 residues. Germline V gene lookup returns CDR1 SGDLS and CDR2 YYNGEE. Trimming left V 0 bases short and J 2 bases short, with 16 bases between.

This chain uses TRBV28 with TRBJ2-3; 16 bases align to TRBD2. Germline CDR1 MDHEN, CDR2 SYDVKM. The V and J ends lost 8 bases and 5 bases, in that order; junction bases with no gene match: 13. The CDR3 spans 18 residues. The CDR3 DNA reads TGTGCCAGCTCGGGACTAGCGGGGGGGCCGAGGCCTAAAGATACGCAGTATTTT. Amino acids: CASSGLAGGPRPKDTQYF.

J is TRBJ2-1 and V is TRBV19; either TRBD1 or TRBD2 may supply D (6 bases each). The V end lost 2 bases, the J end lost 8 bases, and 19 bases lay between the germline ends. Germline V lookup: CDR1 LNHDA, CDR2 SQIVND (reference sequence). The CDR3 has 16 amino acids. The DNA for the CDR3 is TGTGCCAGTAGTATAATTGAAATGGCGGAGGGGGATGAGCAGTTCTTC. Translating it yields CASSIIEMAEGDEQFF.

The chain uses TRBV7-2 and TRBJ2-7, with 9 bases identical to TRBD2. After removal of 0 bases from V and 3 bases from J, the junction contained 3 bases not matched to a gene. The CDR3 totals 15 residues. Germline V gene lookup returns CDR1 SGHTA and CDR2 FQGNSA. CDR3 in DNA: TGTGCCAGCAGCTTAGCAGCGGGGGGATTCTACGAGCAGTACTTC. Its translation: CASSLAAGGFYEQYF.

The rearrangement joins TRBV2 to TRBJ1-1; D gene ambiguous. The CDR3 has 15 residues. The V end was cut by 2 bases, the J end by 7 bases, with 17 bases between. Germline values: CDR1 SNHLY, CDR2 FYNNEI. CDR3 DNA: TGTGCCAGCAGTGAACGGGGAAGCCGACCCCGTGAAGCTTTCTTT. It codes for CASSERGSRPREAFF.

The chain recombines TRBV19 with TRBJ2-7; a possible D gene is TRBD2 (5 bases). CDR3 length: 13 residues. Between the trimmed V and J ends, which lost 8 bases and 2 bases, there was a span of 13 bases. Germline lookup yields CDR1 LNHDA and CDR2 SQIVND (reference sequence). As DNA, the CDR3 is TGTGCCAGTGCGGCGGGCCTCACCTACGAGCAGTACTTC. Translating it yields CASAAGLTYEQYF. Together with reference TRBV19 and TRBJ2-7, the CDR3 gives the full variable domain: DGGITQSPKYLFRKEGQNVTLSCEQNLNHDAMYWYRQDPGQGLRLIYYSQIVNDFQKGDIAEGYSVSREKKESFPLTVTSAQKNPTAFYLCASAAGLTYEQYFGPGTRLTVT.

This rearrangement joins TRBV4-2 to TRBJ2-2; the D gene could be TRBD1 or TRBD2 (5 bases each). Germline CDR1 LGHNA, CDR2 YNFKEQ. The CDR3 extends over 14 amino acids. Trimming left V 4 bases short and J 4 bases short, with 10 bases between. The CDR3 sequence is CASSPGRSTGELFF. CDR3 sequence (DNA): TGTGCCAGCAGCCCGGGACGGAGCACCGGGGAGCTGTTTTTT.

The chain joins TRBV3-1 (or the pseudogene TRBV3-2) to TRBJ2-3; unclear D gene. V lost 7 bases to trimming and J lost 5 bases, with 19 bases between them. CDR1 LGHDT and CDR2 YNNKEL come from the germline V gene (reference sequence). This CDR3 has 15 residues. CDR3 residues: CASMVYSVMQDTQYF. The CDR3 coding sequence is TGTGCCAGCATGGTTTATTCCGTCATGCAAGATACGCAGTATTTT.

This clone was seen only a few times. The chain carries TRBV10-3 and TRBJ2-4; 8 nucleotides align to TRBD2. V lost 0 bases, J lost 1 base, and 5 bases stayed unmatched. CDR3 size: 17 residues. Germline CDR1 and CDR2: ENHRY and SYGVKD. CDR3 in amino acids: CAISESSGVAAKNIQYF. DNA for the CDR3: TGTGCCATCAGTGAGTCTAGCGGGGTTGCGGCCAAAAACATTCAGTACTTC.

The rearrangement links TRBV5-1 to TRBJ2-5, with D possibly being TRBD2 (6 bases). The CDR3 loop spans 14 amino acids. V was trimmed by 4 bases and J by 2 bases, leaving 12 bases between them. CDR1 and CDR2 (germline): SGHRS, YFSETQ. This chain's CDR3 is CASSTPGEQETQYF. For the CDR3, the DNA is TGCGCCAGCAGCACCCCGGGAGAGCAAGAGACCCAGTACTTC.

The rearrangement links TRBV20-1 to TRBJ2-2; D remains unclear. There are 14 residues in the CDR3. Trimming cost V 3 bases and J 2 bases, with 10 bases left between them. The germline V gene has CDR1 DFQATT and CDR2 SNEGSKA (reference sequence). The CDR3: CSASRSTNTGELFF. The CDR3 DNA reads TGCAGTGCTAGTCGCTCAACTAACACCGGGGAGCTGTTTTTT.

J is TRBJ1-4 and V is TRBV6-1; maybe TRBD1 (5 bases). The germline gives CDR1 MNHNS, CDR2 SASEGT. This CDR3 region has 14 residues. The V end lost 3 bases, the J end lost 7 bases, and 12 bases lay between the germline ends. The CDR3 sequence: CASSDPREGEKLFF. CDR3 sequence (DNA): TGTGCCAGCAGTGACCCCAGGGAAGGTGAAAAACTGTTTTTT.

V usage is TRBV6-1 and J usage is TRBJ2-7; 8 positions agree with TRBD1. Germline CDR1 is MNHNS and CDR2 is SASEGT. The V and J ends lost 0 bases and 9 bases, in that order; junction bases with no gene match: 13. The length of the CDR3 is 16 residues. CDR3 protein: CASSEALTLYRGRQYF. For the CDR3, the DNA is TGTGCCAGCAGTGAAGCCCTAACCTTATACAGGGGGAGGCAGTACTTC.

The chain recombines TRBV28 with TRBJ1-1, with D possibly matching TRBD1 (5 bases). The germline gives CDR1 MDHEN, CDR2 SYDVKM. The CDR3 spans 14 residues. Trimming shortened V by 3 bases and J by 4 bases, and 12 bases separated the two germline ends. The CDR3 reads CASSLVQGGTEAFF. The CDR3 DNA sequence: TGTGCCAGCAGTTTGGTCCAGGGTGGCACTGAAGCTTTCTTT.

The chain uses TRBV6-2 or TRBV6-3 and TRBJ2-3; D ambiguous. CDR1 is MNHEY, CDR2 SVGEGT, per germline. Trimming stripped 4 bases from V and 5 bases from J, with 10 bases between. CDR3 length equals 13 residues. The CDR3 reads CASSFSARDTQYF. For the CDR3, the DNA is TGTGCCAGCAGTTTCTCCGCAAGAGATACGCAGTATTTT.